This T cell receptor (beta chain) was identified during a study of T cell repertoires in cytomegalovirus infection. Turning to the study itself: Matching HLA type, along with CMV infection, was indicated by public TCR beta signatures. Findings of the study overall: HLA-C-restricted CMV clonotypes gave the most frequent clonotype in two of eight donors. Summed frequency of public TCR beta families distinguished CMV carriers with the relevant HLA.

TCRdb independently ran MiXCR on the reads; one entry per CDR3 protein. The sample holds under 350,000 distinct CDR3 sequences, 8% to 10% seen once. This clonotype was counted a few times. Its specificity is not known. Just one base apart from a much larger clone, this may be a read error. The CDR3 contains 18 residues. CDR1 is MNHEY, CDR2 SMNVEV, per germline (reference sequence). Trimming removed 3 bases at V and 0 bases at J, with 18 bases between. V usage is TRBV27 and J usage is TRBJ2-1; the D gene is possibly TRBD1 (6 bases). The sequenced material came from PBMCs. The TCR originated in a human donor in good health (CMV status not recorded). Some clones in this sample may be carry-over from other donors' samples. The CDR3 sequence: CASSFGQRSQSSYNEQFF. The CDR3 DNA sequence: TGTGCCAGCAGTTTCGGACAGAGGTCCCAGAGCTCCTACAATGAGCAGTTCTTC.